These T cell receptor beta chains were read from a single sample in a study of T cell responses to AZD1222 COVID-19 vaccine. Only in-frame clones appear in the TCRdb table, and some are missing; sequencing was by immunoSEQ multiplex PCR. In the table there are roughly 97,000 clones, about 89% of which are singletons. Sequencing used peripheral blood, obtained on day 0 of AZD1222 vaccination. These receptor sequences come from an adult in good health. The CDR3 runs from the conserved cysteine through the conserved F or W. D genes are given only for firm matches. A clone size is listed for some rows: how often the clone was seen (once, few, many), or a class if it is expanded.

V	length	D	size	J	CDR3	DNA
TRBV4-3	16	.	.	TRBJ2-2	CASSQVLGQNTGELFF	TGCGCCAGCAGCCAAGTGTTGGGACAGAACACCGGGGAGCTGTTTTTT
TRBV6-5	13	TRBD1	once	TRBJ1-1	CASSNSRDREAFF	TGTGCCAGCAGCAACTCCCGGGACAGGGAAGCTTTCTTT
TRBV5-1	16	TRBD2	once	TRBJ2-2	CASSPFSGGATGELFF	TGCGCCAGCAGCCCATTTAGCGGGGGGGCGACCGGGGAGCTGTTTTTT
TRBV27	15	TRBD1	.	TRBJ2-2	CASTTGQGIAGELFF	TGTGCCAGCACCACGGGACAGGGAATCGCCGGGGAGCTGTTTTTT
TRBV12-2	16	.	.	TRBJ1-6	CASRGDEYPLNSPLHF	TGTGCAAGTCGCGGAGATGAATACCCCCTTAATTCACCCCTCCACTTT
TRBV7-9	15	.	.	TRBJ2-2	CASSPGPLNTGELFF	TGTGCCAGCAGCCCCGGACCTCTTAACACCGGGGAGCTGTTTTTT
TRBV7-2	16	.	once	TRBJ1-6	CASSLALGIYNSPLHF	TGTGCCAGCAGCTTAGCGCTGGGGATCTATAATTCACCCCTCCACTTT
TRBV7-2	17	TRBD2	.	TRBJ2-1	CASSLRGGSGSYNEQFF	TGTGCCAGCAGCCTCCGGGGGGGATCGGGCTCCTACAATGAGCAGTTCTTC
TRBV15	15	.	once	TRBJ1-5	CATSRGLGLNQPQHF	TGTGCCACCAGCAGAGGTTTAGGACTAAATCAGCCCCAGCATTTT
TRBV7-9	16	.	.	TRBJ1-6	CASSLLGSSYNSPLHF	TGTGCCAGCAGCCTTCTAGGGAGCTCCTATAATTCACCCCTCCACTTT
TRBV10-3	14	TRBD2	.	TRBJ2-2	CAISEGRVTGELFF	TGTGCCATCAGTGAGGGGAGGGTCACCGGGGAGCTGTTTTTT
TRBV29-1	16	TRBD1	.	TRBJ1-2	CSVDMGDRFTNYGYTF	TGCAGCGTTGACATGGGGGACAGGTTTACTAACTATGGCTACACCTTC
TRBV6-2/TRBV6-3	16	TRBD1	.	TRBJ2-4	CASSYPGQSSKNIQYF	TGTGCCAGCAGTTATCCGGGACAGTCAAGTAAAAACATTCAGTACTTC
TRBV7-2	17	TRBD1	.	TRBJ1-2	CASSYEPTGGFGYGYTF	TGTGCCAGCAGCTACGAGCCAACAGGGGGATTTGGCTATGGCTACACCTTC
TRBV5-1	13	.	.	TRBJ2-7	CASSFTADYEQYF	TGCGCCAGCAGCTTCACAGCGGACTACGAGCAGTACTTC
TRBV6-5	12	.	.	TRBJ1-6	CASTVGSSPLHF	TGTGCCAGCACCGTGGGGAGTTCACCCCTCCACTTT
TRBV5-4	13	TRBD1	once	TRBJ2-4	CASLRQGQNIQYF	TGTGCCAGCCTTAGACAGGGTCAAAACATTCAGTACTTC
TRBV7-2	16	.	.	TRBJ1-2	CASNYNSPPVSYGYTF	TGTGCCAGTAACTACAATTCCCCACCCGTTAGCTATGGCTACACCTTC
TRBV29-1	13	.	.	TRBJ1-5	CSARDGSNQPQHF	TGCAGCGCCCGGGACGGCAGCAATCAGCCCCAGCATTTT
TRBV4-3	14	.	.	TRBJ1-2	CASSQDLRGDGYTF	TGCGCCAGCAGCCAAGATCTACGGGGAGATGGCTACACCTTC
TRBV5-6	13	TRBD1	.	TRBJ2-7	CASSLTGLVEQYF	TGTGCCAGCAGCCTGACAGGGCTCGTCGAGCAGTACTTC
TRBV11-3	15	.	.	TRBJ1-1	CASSAGRGTNTEAFF	TGTGCCAGCAGCGCTGGCAGGGGAACGAACACTGAAGCTTTCTTT